The 12 T cell receptor beta chains below all came from one sample that was sequenced in a study of CD8+ T cells in alopecia areata. cDNA prepared by RNA extraction and subsequent reverse transcription served as the template for sequencing. This table comes from immunoSEQ multiplex PCR, and its TCRdb copy is limited to in-frame clones, with some not included. The table records fewer than 150,000 clones, 50% to 65% of them present only once. Noted treatment: oral pan-JAK inhibitor, 5-10 mg twice daily. This sample comprised CD4+ T cells sorted from blood, obtained at week 24, from a patient treated with tofacitinib. Receptors originate from a human donor with alopecia areata.

The V gene is TRBV2, the J gene TRBJ1-1; D gene ambiguous. Deletions cut 2 bases from V and 7 bases from J, with 8 bases between. Germline CDR1 SNHLY, CDR2 FYNNEI. The CDR3 is 12 residues long. The CDR3 region has the DNA TGTGCCAGCAGTGAAACGGGGTTTGAAGCTTTCTTT. Translated: CASSETGFEAFF.

The chain joins TRBV7-8 to TRBJ1-2, with D unclear. The CDR3 spans 14 residues. Germline-derived CDR1 and CDR2 are SGHVS and FQNEAQ. V lost 6 bases to trimming and J lost 4 bases, with 15 bases between them. The CDR3 region has the DNA TGTGCCAGCAGTGATCGGCAGCTTTTCTATGGCTACACCTTC. Encoded protein: CASSDRQLFYGYTF.

V and J are TRBV2 and TRBJ2-7, with TRBD1 matching 11 bases. The CDR3 runs 15 residues. Trimming at V came to 7 bases and at J to 2 bases, leaving 7 bases not matched to a gene. From germline, CDR1 is SNHLY and CDR2 FYNNEI. This chain's CDR3 is CASKKDRGRPYEQYF. In DNA form, the CDR3 reads TGTGCCAGCAAGAAGGACAGGGGGCGCCCCTACGAGCAGTACTTC.

With respect to this clone: Distinct nucleotide sequences in the sample also encode this CDR3. V and J are TRBV7-9 and TRBJ1-1; 8 bases agree with TRBD1. The CDR3 has 14 amino acids. The ends lost 2 bases at V and 5 bases at J; junction bases unmatched: 4. Germline CDR1 and CDR2: SEHNR and FQNEAQ (reference sequence). CDR3 amino acids: CASSLQGASTEAFF. The CDR3 DNA follows: TGTGCCAGCAGCTTACAGGGGGCGAGTACTGAAGCTTTCTTT.

The rearrangement joins TRBV27 to TRBJ1-1; weak D call: TRBD1 (6 bases). There are 14 residues in the CDR3. Germline CDR1 and CDR2: MNHEY and SMNVEV (reference sequence). V was trimmed by 5 bases and J by 4 bases, leaving 14 bases between them. The CDR3 DNA sequence: TGTGCCAGCAGTCCCTTCGGCAGGGGCACTGAAGCTTTCTTT. Translation: CASSPFGRGTEAFF.

This chain uses TRBV9 with TRBJ1-4; tentative D call: TRBD1 (5 bases). The germline V gene encodes CDR1 SGDLS and CDR2 YYNGEE. V lost 8 bases to trimming and J lost 2 bases, with 13 bases between them. The CDR3 sequence is 14 residues long. CDR3 DNA sequence: TGTGCCAGTGGGAGGGGTGGCACTAATGAAAAACTGTTTTTT. It encodes CASGRGGTNEKLFF.

J is TRBJ2-5 and V is TRBV7-8, with D perhaps matching TRBD1 or TRBD2 (5 bases each). Germline CDR1 SGHVS, CDR2 FQNEAQ. CDR3 length equals 16 residues. V lost 1 base and J 1 base, leaving 13 bases between the germline ends. CDR3 in amino acids: CASSLEYWGTQETQYF. CDR3 bases: TGTGCCAGCAGCTTAGAGTATTGGGGGACCCAAGAGACCCAGTACTTC. The variable domain in full, with the rest retrieved from reference TRBV7-8 and TRBJ2-5, is GAGVSQSPRYKVAKRGQDVALRCDPISGHVSLFWYQQALGQGPEFLTYFQNEAQLDKSGLPSDRFFAERPEGSVSTLKIQRTQQEDSAVYLCASSLEYWGTQETQYFGPGTRLLVL.

The rearrangement uses TRBV30 and TRBJ1-5; no firm D call. CDR3 size: 13 residues. V lost 5 bases to trimming and J lost 6 bases, with 14 bases between them. Germline loops: CDR1 GTSNPN, CDR2 SVGIG (reference sequence). The CDR3 spells CAWSPGDPQPQHF. CDR3 bases: TGTGCCTGGTCTCCGGGAGATCCTCAGCCCCAGCATTTT.

The chain is built from TRBV25-1 and TRBJ1-5, with D unresolved. The V and J ends lost 10 bases and 0 bases respectively, with 13 bases between them. The CDR3 contains 14 residues. From germline, CDR1 is MGHDK and CDR2 SYGVNS. This CDR3 reads CATPTENSNQPQHF. As DNA, the CDR3 is TGTGCCACCCCGACGGAAAATAGCAATCAGCCCCAGCATTTT.

This clone was observed a few times. CDR3 bases: TGCAGCGTTGACAGGGGAGTGAACACTGAAGCTTTCTTT. Encoded protein: CSVDRGVNTEAFF. This chain uses TRBV29-1 with TRBJ1-1; D is perhaps TRBD1 (6 bases). This CDR3 is built from 13 residues. Germline V gene lookup returns CDR1 SQVTM and CDR2 ANQGSEA. V was shortened by 3 bases and J by 0 bases, with 8 bases between the two germline ends.

V and J are TRBV4-1 and TRBJ2-1, with 12 positions matching TRBD2. The CDR3 spans 16 residues. CDR1 is MGHRA and CDR2 is YSYEKL in the germline V gene. Unmatched junction bases numbered 7, after V lost 1 base and J lost 9 bases. The CDR3 is CASSQAGLAGGGEQFF. CDR3 nucleotides: TGCGCCAGCAGCCAAGCCGGCCTAGCGGGAGGGGGTGAGCAGTTCTTC.

The chain joins TRBV29-1 to TRBJ2-5; weak D call: TRBD2 (5 bases). The CDR3 is made up of 12 amino acids. Germline values: CDR1 SQVTM, CDR2 ANQGSEA. V was clipped by 7 bases and J by 1 base, with 10 bases between them. The CDR3 region is CSAGSLQETQYF. CDR3 in DNA: TGCAGCGCGGGGAGCCTCCAAGAGACCCAGTACTTC.